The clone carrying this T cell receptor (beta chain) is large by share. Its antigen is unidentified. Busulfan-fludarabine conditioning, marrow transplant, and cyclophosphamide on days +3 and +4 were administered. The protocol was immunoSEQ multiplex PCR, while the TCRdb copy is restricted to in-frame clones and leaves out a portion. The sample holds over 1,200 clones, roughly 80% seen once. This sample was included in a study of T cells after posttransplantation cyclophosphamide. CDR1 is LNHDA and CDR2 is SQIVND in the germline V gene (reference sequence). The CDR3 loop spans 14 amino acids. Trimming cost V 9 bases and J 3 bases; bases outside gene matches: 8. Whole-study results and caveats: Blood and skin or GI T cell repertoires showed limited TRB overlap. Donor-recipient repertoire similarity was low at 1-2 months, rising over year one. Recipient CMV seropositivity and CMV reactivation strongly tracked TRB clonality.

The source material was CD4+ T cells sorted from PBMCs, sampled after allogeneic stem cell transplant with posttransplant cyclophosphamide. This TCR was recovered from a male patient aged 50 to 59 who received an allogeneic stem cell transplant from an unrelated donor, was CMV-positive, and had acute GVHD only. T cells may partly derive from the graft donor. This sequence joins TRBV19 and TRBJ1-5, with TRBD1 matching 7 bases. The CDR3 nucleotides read TGTGCCAGCATGGACAGGCGAGTCAATCAGCCCCAGCATTTT. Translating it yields CASMDRRVNQPQHF.